This T cell receptor (beta chain) was sequenced during a study of beta chain features in type 1 diabetes. Study-level points and caveats: PCR might favor shorter templates, equally in patients and controls. Patients' naive, central memory and Treg TCRB repertoires seemed closer to one another than those of healthy donors. Over-representation of high TCR-expressing cells was a possible consequence of cDNA sequencing. Insertion counts at VDJ junctions were lower in type 1 diabetes patients, who also showed more deletions there.

This clone was seen a few times. Its antigen is not identified. Investigators reverse transcribed all isolated RNA, so they sequenced expressed TCRB transcripts. Some clones are missing from TCRdb's copy, which holds only in-frame ones; the method was immunoSEQ multiplex PCR. The data show 400,000 to 500,000 clones, approximately 15% seen once. The CDR3 spans 16 residues. Germline assignment: CDR1 SQVTM and CDR2 ANQGSEA. J gave up 8 bases and V 7 bases, and 20 bases lay outside the gene matches. The chain uses TRBV29-1 and TRBJ2-1; TRBD1 matches 7 bases. Sequencing input: naive CD4+ T cells from blood. This receptor was obtained from a man aged 25 to 40 in good health. In DNA, the CDR3 is TGCAGCGCACCGACCCCGGGACAGAGAGTTTTGGATGAGCAGTTCTTC. Translation: CSAPTPGQRVLDEQFF.